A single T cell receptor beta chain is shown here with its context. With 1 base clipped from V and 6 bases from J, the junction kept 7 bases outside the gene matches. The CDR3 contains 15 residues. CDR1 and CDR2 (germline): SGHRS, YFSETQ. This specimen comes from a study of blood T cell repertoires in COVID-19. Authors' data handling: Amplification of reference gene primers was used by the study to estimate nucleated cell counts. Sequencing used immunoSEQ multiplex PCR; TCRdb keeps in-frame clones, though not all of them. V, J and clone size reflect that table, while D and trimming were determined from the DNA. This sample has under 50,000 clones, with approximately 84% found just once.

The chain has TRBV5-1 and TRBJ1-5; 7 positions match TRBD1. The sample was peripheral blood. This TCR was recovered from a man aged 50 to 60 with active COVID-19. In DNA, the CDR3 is TGCGCCAGCAGCTTGACAGGGGAACAGGGTCAGCCCCAGCATTTT. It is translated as CASSLTGEQGQPQHF.